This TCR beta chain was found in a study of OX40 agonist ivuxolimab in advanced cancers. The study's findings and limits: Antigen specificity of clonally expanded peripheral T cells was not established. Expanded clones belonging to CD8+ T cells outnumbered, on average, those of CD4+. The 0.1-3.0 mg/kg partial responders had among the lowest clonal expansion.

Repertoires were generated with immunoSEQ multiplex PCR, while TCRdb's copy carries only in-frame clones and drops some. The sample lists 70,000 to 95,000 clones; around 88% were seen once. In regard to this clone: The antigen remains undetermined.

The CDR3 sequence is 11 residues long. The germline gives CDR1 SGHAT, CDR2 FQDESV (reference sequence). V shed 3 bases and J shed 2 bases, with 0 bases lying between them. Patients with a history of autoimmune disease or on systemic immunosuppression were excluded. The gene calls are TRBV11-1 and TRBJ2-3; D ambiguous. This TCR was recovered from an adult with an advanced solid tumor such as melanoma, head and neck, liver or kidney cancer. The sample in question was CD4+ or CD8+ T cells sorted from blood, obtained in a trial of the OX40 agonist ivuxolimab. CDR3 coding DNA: TGTGCCAGCAGCTTCACAGATACGCAGTATTTT. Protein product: CASSFTDTQYF.